This TCR beta chain derives from a study of T cells in Graves' hyperthyroidism and ophthalmopathy. Per germline, CDR1 MDHEN and CDR2 SYDVKM. CDR3 size: 14 residues. V was clipped by 6 bases and J by 5 bases, with 16 bases between them. This clonotype was recorded many times. TCR beta CDR3 sequences were amplified from RNA transcripts. Carried out on the TCR CDR3, a first-round RT-PCR used the HTBI primer set. In TCRdb, the multiplex PCR reads were re-called with MiXCR into one record per CDR3 protein. Among roughly 510,000 distinct CDR3 sequences listed, 40% to 50% were seen once. The chain recombines TRBV28 with TRBJ2-5; D is unresolved. The specimen was peripheral blood or thyroid tissue (not recorded which). This TCR came from an adult woman with Graves' disease, either hyperthyroidism or ophthalmopathy (not recorded which). CDR3 sequence: CASRTSWGRETQYF. The CDR3 coding sequence is TGTGCCAGCAGGACCTCGTGGGGTAGGGAGACCCAGTACTTC.